This T cell receptor beta chain was captured in a study of STAT5B mutations in CD4+ large granular lymphocyte leukemia. The wider study: Among healthy controls, a particular HLA allele went with more CDR3 'QG' motifs. Study results and limitations: Main leukemic clonotypes were patient-specific, but more than 20% appeared at low frequency elsewhere.

The protocol was immunoSEQ multiplex PCR, while the TCRdb copy is restricted to in-frame clones and leaves out a portion. In the table there are 30,000 to 35,000 clones, 80% to 90% of which are singletons. As regards this clone: Its antigen is as yet unknown.

Sequenced material: CD4+ T cells from blood buffy coats. This TCR was recovered from a human donor in good health.

CDR3: CASYGGVSSYEQYF. CDR3 coding DNA: TGTGCCAGCTACGGAGGGGTGAGCTCCTACGAGCAGTACTTC. The rearrangement uses TRBV6-6 and TRBJ2-7; possible D gene TRBD2, 6 bases. Germline loops: CDR1 MNHNY, CDR2 SVGAGI (reference sequence). Trimming shortened V by 8 bases and J by 0 bases, and 14 bases separated the two germline ends. There are 14 residues in the CDR3.